This T cell receptor (beta chain) appears in the sequencing data of a study of blood T cells in healthy people across ages (dated by TCRdb to 2014 to 2015). Regarding the research as a whole: In model experiments, template switching captured about one uniquely barcoded TCR beta cDNA molecule for every two T cells. Using deep sequencing normalized with unique cDNA molecular identifiers, the study measured how TCR beta repertoire diversity changes with age. Four age groups were formed from the donors: young (average approximately 15 years), middle-aged (approximately 39), aged (over 55) and long-lived (roughly 81). The study analyzed two additional independent replicas of 1 million unique cDNA reads from the same blood draw for two donors, one aged 18 to 29 and one aged 80 or older. The full study reports these points: Bulk unsorted PBMC profiling prevented conclusive comparison of naive and antigen-experienced compartments. The long-lived group showed more naive CD4+ T cells, fewer expanded clones and increased TCR diversity than the aged group, suggesting age selection. Estimates of total diversity from one million sequenced T cells were regarded as lower bounds and underestimates. As age increased, observed TCR beta diversity per million T cells dropped in a roughly linear way, and a significant reduction was already evident by age roughly 36. Because donor CMV infection status was unknown, age-related changes in expanded clonotypes were potentially confounded. The percentage of naive T cells measured by flow cytometry correlated strongly with observed TCR beta diversity.

With regard to this clonotype: There is no known antigen for this receptor. No qualities accompany the bases; no much larger clone lies one base away.

Inclusive of the bounding cysteine and phenylalanine, the CDR3 is 15 residues long. The read is trimmed to its CDR3 DNA, 45 bases read in frame from base 1. Between the V and J ends, shortened by 6 bases and 2 bases respectively, the junction contains 16 bases. Per the germline V gene, ENHRY is the CDR1 and SYGVKD is the CDR2. The method was 5' RACE. Instrument used: Illumina HiSeq 2500. A second PCR of about 7 to 12 cycles was run with a J-beta primer mix and a sample-barcoded 5' primer. A template-switch 5' adaptor carrying 12 random nucleotides introduced a unique molecular identifier onto each TCR beta cDNA molecule. Each sample yielded at least 2.5 million CDR3-containing paired-end reads. First-strand cDNA synthesis was performed from all RNA using the Mint cDNA synthesis kit, with priming by a TRBC-specific oligonucleotide. All cDNA was treated with uracil-DNA glycosylase and then went through a first 18-cycle PCR with the universal primers M1SS and BC2_uni_R. Concerning the study's data processing: Each sample was normalized by randomly selecting 1 million high-quality reads, each carrying a distinct molecular identifier. Instead of being binned into consensus sequences, reads with shared molecular identifiers were discarded. CDR3 identification, clonotype clustering and error correction used MiTCR with a Q25 quality threshold and the strictest error-elimination algorithm. Lower-bound total TCR beta diversity was estimated with a nonparametric unseen species model using Euler transformation. TCRdb trimmed the raw reads at Q25, called clones with MiXCR and kept productive beta chains. Rows matching on CDR3 protein sequence are summarized as one entry with the most common DNA and genes. The V and J calls follow TCRdb's processing rather than the paper's. This sample gives more than 750,000 distinct CDR3 sequences in total; 25% to 30% of them show up just once. The ten largest clonotypes hold roughly 10% of the sample.

Systemically healthy Caucasian individuals from Russia, 39 in total and aged about 6 to 95 years, were included as donors. Approximately 9.3 milliliters of peripheral blood were drawn from each donor into EDTA-treated Vacutainer tubes. PBMCs were isolated by Ficoll-Paque density-gradient centrifugation, with at least 6.5 million obtained per sample. Trizol reagent was used to extract total RNA from PBMCs, with at least 6 micrograms per sample. For every donor, flow cytometry on a PBMC aliquot measured the percentage of naive CD45RAhigh/CD27high T cells. The data also belong to a second study, concerning T cells of mothers and their children. The second paper further reports: The donors were nine systemically healthy Caucasian individuals, made up of three mothers and their six children. cDNA synthesis consumed the entire amount of extracted RNA, loaded at approximately 1.4 ug RNA in each 15 ul reaction. In the second PCR, the M1S primer introduced both the sample barcodes and 2-4 random nucleotides. Over 9 million TCR beta CDR3 reads came from each mother, compared with some 3 million reads from each child. In both related and unrelated pairs, thymic selection shapes the output of TCR recombination in a similar way, with inherited differences having only a minor effect. Normalized repertoire overlap was always slightly but never significantly higher in related than unrelated mother-child pairs. With a sensitivity of approximately 92 clones per million clonotypes, no persistent microchimeric T cell clones were detected. To look for features that set related mother-child pairs apart from unrelated individuals, the researchers ran deep NGS to compare the TCR beta repertoires of mothers and children. Mothers averaged roughly 40 +/- 4 years of age and children averaged roughly 10 +/- 4 years. Libraries were sequenced on Illumina HiSeq 2000 with 100+100 nt paired-end reads after adapter ligation with NEBNext reagents. Mother and child libraries were prepared a month apart and sequenced in separate runs to prevent cross-contamination. Each donor had between about 450,000 and 2,200,000 distinct TCR beta clonotypes identified. Naive TCR beta clonotypes were estimated from low-frequency clonotypes matched to each donor's FACS-determined naive share, without sorting.

The sequence joins TRBV10-3 to TRBJ1-1; confidence is insufficient to name the D gene. Input material: blood. This TCR derives from a woman in her thirties or forties in good health. The DNA sequence is TGTGCCATCAGCCTCGGACGGGAAATAAACACTGAAGCTTTCTTT. Translated, this gives CAISLGREINTEAFF.